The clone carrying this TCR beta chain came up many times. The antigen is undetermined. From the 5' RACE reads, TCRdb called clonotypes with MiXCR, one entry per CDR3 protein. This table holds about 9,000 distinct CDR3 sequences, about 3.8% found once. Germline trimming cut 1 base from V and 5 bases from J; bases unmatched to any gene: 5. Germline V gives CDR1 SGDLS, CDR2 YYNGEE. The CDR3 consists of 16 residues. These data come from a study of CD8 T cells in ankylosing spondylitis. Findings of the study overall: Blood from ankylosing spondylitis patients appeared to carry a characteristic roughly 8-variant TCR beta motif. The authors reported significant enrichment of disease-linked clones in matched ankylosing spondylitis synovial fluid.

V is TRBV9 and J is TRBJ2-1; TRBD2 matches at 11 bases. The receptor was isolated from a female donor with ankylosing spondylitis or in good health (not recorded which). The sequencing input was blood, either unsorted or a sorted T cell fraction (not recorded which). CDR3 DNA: TGTGCCAGCAGCGTAAGCCTAGCGGGGGGAAACAATGAGCAGTTCTTC. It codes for CASSVSLAGGNNEQFF.